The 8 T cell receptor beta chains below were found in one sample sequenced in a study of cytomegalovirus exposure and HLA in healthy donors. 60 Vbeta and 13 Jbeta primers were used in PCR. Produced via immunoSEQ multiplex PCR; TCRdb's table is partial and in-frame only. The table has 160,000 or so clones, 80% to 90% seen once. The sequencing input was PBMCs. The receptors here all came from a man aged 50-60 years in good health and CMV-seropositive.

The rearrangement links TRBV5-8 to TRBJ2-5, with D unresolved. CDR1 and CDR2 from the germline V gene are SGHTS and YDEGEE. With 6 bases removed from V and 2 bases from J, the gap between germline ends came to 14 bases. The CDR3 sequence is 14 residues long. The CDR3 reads CASTQELTQETQYF. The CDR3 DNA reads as TGTGCCAGCACCCAGGAACTTACTCAAGAGACCCAGTACTTC.

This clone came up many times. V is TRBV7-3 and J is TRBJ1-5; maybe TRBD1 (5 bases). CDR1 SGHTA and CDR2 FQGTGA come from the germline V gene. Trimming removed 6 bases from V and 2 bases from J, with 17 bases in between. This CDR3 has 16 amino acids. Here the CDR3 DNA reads TGTGCCAGCAGATACCATAAAGGGGAACGCAATCAGCCCCAGCATTTT. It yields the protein CASRYHKGERNQPQHF.

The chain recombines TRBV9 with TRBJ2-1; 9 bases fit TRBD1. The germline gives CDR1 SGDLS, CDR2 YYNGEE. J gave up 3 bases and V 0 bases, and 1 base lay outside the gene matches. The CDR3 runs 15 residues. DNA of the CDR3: TGTGCCAGCAGCGTAGGGGACAGGGACTACAATGAGCAGTTCTTC. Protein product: CASSVGDRDYNEQFF.

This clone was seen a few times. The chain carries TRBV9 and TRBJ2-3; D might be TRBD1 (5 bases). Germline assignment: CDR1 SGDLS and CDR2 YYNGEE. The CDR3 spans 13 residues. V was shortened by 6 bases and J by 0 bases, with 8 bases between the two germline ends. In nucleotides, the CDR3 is TGTGCCAGCAACAGGCCTAGCACAGATACGCAGTATTTT. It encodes CASNRPSTDTQYF.

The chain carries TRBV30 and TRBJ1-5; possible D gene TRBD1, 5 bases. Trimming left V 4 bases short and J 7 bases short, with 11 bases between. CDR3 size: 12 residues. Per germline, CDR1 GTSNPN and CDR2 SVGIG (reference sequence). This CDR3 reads CAWNRGSQPQHF. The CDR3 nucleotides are TGTGCCTGGAATAGGGGTTCGCAGCCCCAGCATTTT.

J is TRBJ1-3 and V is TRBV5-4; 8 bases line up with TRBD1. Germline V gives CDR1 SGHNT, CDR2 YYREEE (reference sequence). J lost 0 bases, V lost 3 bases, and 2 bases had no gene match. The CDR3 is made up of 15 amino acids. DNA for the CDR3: TGTGCCAGCAGCTGGGGGACAGGCTCTGGAAACACCATATATTTT. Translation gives CASSWGTGSGNTIYF.

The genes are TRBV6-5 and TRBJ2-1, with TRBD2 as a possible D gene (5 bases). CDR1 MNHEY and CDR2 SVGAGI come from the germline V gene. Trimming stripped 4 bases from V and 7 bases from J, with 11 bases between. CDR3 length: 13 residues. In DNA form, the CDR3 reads TGTGCCAGCAGTTTGAGACGGGGAAATGAGCAGTTCTTC. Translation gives CASSLRRGNEQFF.

DNA for the CDR3: TGTGCCAGCTCACCGGACAGGGTCAGGGACATTCAGTACTTC. Translated: CASSPDRVRDIQYF. J is TRBJ2-4 and V is TRBV18, with 8 nucleotides matching TRBD1. Germline assignment: CDR1 KGHSH and CDR2 LQKENI. V trimming: 3 bases; J trimming: 8 bases; junction bases outside the gene matches: 6. The CDR3 contains 14 residues.